This record concerns one T cell receptor (beta chain) sequence. The antigen is not known. These data originate in a study of immune evolution from preneoplasia to lung adenocarcinoma. Study outcomes and limitations: Top clone share appeared to fall from AAH through AIS, MIA, adenocarcinoma. Later-stage lesions seemingly showed higher T cell density and diversity than normal lung. Compared with EGFR-mutant or double wild-type lesions, KRAS-mutant nodules were more clonal.

Histologic diagnosis was independently verified by two lung pathologists. The CDR3 runs to 17 residues. The ends lost 2 bases at V and 3 bases at J; junction bases unmatched: 5. Germline V gene data show CDR1 as SEHNR and CDR2 as FQNEAQ (reference sequence). Clones were read by immunoSEQ multiplex PCR, and TCRdb kept only the in-frame ones, dropping some. The sample contains tens of thousands of clones, about 80% of which appear only once. The clonotype originates from a person in their 60s with lung adenocarcinoma. Sequenced input: FFPE invasive lung adenocarcinoma tissue. The V gene is TRBV7-9, the J gene TRBJ2-3, with 13 bases fitting TRBD2. The CDR3 spells CASSLPWTSGRTDTQYF. The CDR3 DNA follows: TGTGCCAGCAGCTTACCCTGGACTAGCGGGAGAACAGATACGCAGTATTTT.